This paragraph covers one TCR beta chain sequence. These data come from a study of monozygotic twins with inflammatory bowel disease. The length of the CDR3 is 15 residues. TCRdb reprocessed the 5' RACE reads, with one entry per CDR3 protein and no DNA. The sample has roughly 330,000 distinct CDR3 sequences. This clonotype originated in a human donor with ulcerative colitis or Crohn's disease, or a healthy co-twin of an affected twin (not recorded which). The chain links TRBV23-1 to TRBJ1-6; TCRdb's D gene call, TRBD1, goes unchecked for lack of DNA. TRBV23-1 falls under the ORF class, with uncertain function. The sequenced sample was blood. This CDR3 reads CASSQSGGPNSPLHF.